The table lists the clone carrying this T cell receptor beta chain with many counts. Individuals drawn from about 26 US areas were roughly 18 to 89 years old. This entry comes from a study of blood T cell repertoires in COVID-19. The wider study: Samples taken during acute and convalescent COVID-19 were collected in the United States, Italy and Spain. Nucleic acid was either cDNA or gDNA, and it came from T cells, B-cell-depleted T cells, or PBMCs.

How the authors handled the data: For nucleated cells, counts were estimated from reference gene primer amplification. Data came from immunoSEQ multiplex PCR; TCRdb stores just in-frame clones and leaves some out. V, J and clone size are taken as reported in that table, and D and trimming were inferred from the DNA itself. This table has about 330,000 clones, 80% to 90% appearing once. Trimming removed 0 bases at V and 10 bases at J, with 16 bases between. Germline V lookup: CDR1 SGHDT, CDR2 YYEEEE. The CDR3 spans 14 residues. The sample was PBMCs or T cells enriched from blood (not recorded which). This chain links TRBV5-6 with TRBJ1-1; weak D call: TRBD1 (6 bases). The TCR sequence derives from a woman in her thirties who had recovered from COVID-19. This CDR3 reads CASSLAGAAQRAFF. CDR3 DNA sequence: TGTGCCAGCAGCTTGGCAGGGGCCGCGCAGAGAGCTTTCTTT.